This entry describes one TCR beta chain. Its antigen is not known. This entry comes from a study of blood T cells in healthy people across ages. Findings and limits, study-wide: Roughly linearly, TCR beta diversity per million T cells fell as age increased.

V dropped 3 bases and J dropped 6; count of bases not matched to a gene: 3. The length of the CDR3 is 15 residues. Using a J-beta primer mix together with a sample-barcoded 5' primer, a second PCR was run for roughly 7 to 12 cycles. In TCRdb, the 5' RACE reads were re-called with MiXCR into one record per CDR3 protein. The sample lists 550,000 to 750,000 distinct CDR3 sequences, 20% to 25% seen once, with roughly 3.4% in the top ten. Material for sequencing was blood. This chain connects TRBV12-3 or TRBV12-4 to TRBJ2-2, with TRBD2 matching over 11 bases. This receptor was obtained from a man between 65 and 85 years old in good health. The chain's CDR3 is CASSFSGGASGELFF. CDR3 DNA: TGTGCCAGCAGTTTTAGCGGGGGGGCATCCGGGGAGCTGTTTTTT.